The 15 T cell receptor beta chains below were found in one sample sequenced in a study of molecular identifiers for immune sequencing clone quantification. TCRdb re-derived calls from the PCR reads in MiXCR, one entry per CDR3 protein. The table records under 600,000 distinct CDR3 sequences, roughly 24% of them present only once. The sample consisted of naive CD8+ T cells from blood, with Jurkat cell RNA spiked in. Subset denoted: FACS-sorted CD8+CD4-CCR7+CD45RA+ naive T cells. The receptors stem from a human donor in good health. Some libraries in this study had Jurkat cell RNA spiked in.

To note about this clonotype: A much larger clone is a single base away; this may be a read error. J is TRBJ2-3 and V is TRBV14; a possible D gene is TRBD2 (5 bases). Germline CDR1 reads SGHDN; CDR2 reads FVKESK. CDR3 length: 14 amino acids. Written as DNA, the CDR3 is TGTGGCAGCAGCCATGAGGGAGGCACAGATACGCAGTATTTT. Its protein is CGSSHEGGTDTQYF.

This chain uses TRBV15 with TRBJ2-1; 7 bases match TRBD2. This CDR3 is 16 amino acids long. The germline V gene encodes CDR1 LNHNV and CDR2 YYDKDF (reference sequence). V lost 2 bases to trimming and J lost 4 bases; unmatched junction nucleotides: 8. Written as DNA, the CDR3 is TGTGCCACCAGCAGACCTAAGCGGGATTCTTACAATGAGCAGTTCTTC. Protein product: CATSRPKRDSYNEQFF.

The chain uses TRBV7-9 and TRBJ1-1, with a weak D call TRBD1 (6 bases). Germline CDR1 is SEHNR and CDR2 is FQNEAQ (reference sequence). V was cut by 5 bases and J by 8 bases, with 15 bases left in between. There are 13 residues in the CDR3. The CDR3 DNA sequence: TGTGCCAGCAGCGGGGGACCGGGACAAGAAGCTTTCTTT. This sequence encodes CASSGGPGQEAFF.

This clonotype was detected many times. The chain joins TRBV5-1 to TRBJ1-1; TRBD1 matches at 7 bases. The J segment lost 2 bases and the V segment lost 5 bases, leaving 6 bases of the junction unmatched. CDR1 is SGHRS, CDR2 YFSETQ, per germline. This CDR3 is 14 amino acids long. The DNA for the CDR3 is TGCGCCAGCAGGGCGCCAGGGGGAAACACTGAAGCTTTCTTT. It translates to CASRAPGGNTEAFF. Full variable domain (outside the CDR3, taken from reference TRBV5-1 and TRBJ1-1): KAGVTQTPRYLIKTRGQQVTLSCSPISGHRSVSWYQQTPGQGLQFLFEYFSETQRNKGNFPGRFSGRQFSNSRSEMNVSTLELGDSALYLCASRAPGGNTEAFFGQGTRLTVV.

The genes are TRBV11-2 and TRBJ2-1, with D unclear. V lost 6 bases and J lost 7, with 7 bases in between. In germline, CDR1 is SGHAT, CDR2 FQNNGV. CDR3 length: 11 amino acids. Here the CDR3 reads CASRFSNEQFF. CDR3 DNA: TGTGCCAGCAGGTTCTCTAATGAGCAGTTCTTC.

With regard to this clonotype: A junction end diverges from the germline sequence, so it may reflect a read error. The chain has TRBV14 and TRBJ2-7; no reliable D call. CDR1 and CDR2 from the germline V gene are SGHDN and FVKESK. The CDR3 loop spans 12 amino acids. The CDR3, as DNA: TGTGCCAACAGCCTTGCCCCTACGGAGCAGTACTTC. Its translation: CANSLAPTEQYF. Supplemented by reference TRBV14 and TRBJ2-7, the full variable domain reads EAGVTQFPSHSVIEKGQTVTLRCDPISGHDNLYWYRRVMGKEIKFLLHFVKESKQDESGMPNNRFLAERTGGTYSTLKVQPAELEDSGVYFCANSLAPTEQYFGPGTRLTVT.

This clonotype has ten or more counts. The V call is TRBV20-1, the J call TRBJ2-7; D is perhaps TRBD1 or TRBD2 (5 bases each). V lost 6 bases and J lost 0, with 18 bases in between. Germline CDR1 and CDR2: DFQATT and SNEGSKA (reference sequence). The CDR3 length is 15 residues. This CDR3 is CSALPSWDVSYEQYF. The CDR3 DNA reads TGCAGTGCGCTTCCTTCGTGGGACGTCTCCTACGAGCAGTACTTC.

This clonotype was seen more than once but under ten times. The gene calls are TRBV5-4 and TRBJ2-5; 11 nucleotides match TRBD1. The CDR3 consists of 15 residues. With 6 bases clipped from V and 2 bases from J, the junction kept 6 bases outside the gene matches. Germline CDR1 reads SGHNT; CDR2 reads YYREEE (reference sequence). CDR3 amino acids: CASTSGTGGQETQYF. CDR3 DNA sequence: TGTGCCAGCACATCCGGGACAGGGGGTCAAGAGACCCAGTACTTC.

This clonotype was picked up many times. J is TRBJ2-3 and V is TRBV23-1; 7 bases line up with TRBD1. TRBV23-1 is known as an ORF, though its function is uncertain. The CDR3 extends over 13 amino acids. With 7 bases clipped from V and 3 bases from J, the junction kept 4 bases outside the gene matches. The DNA for the CDR3 is TGCGCCAGCAAGACAGGGCCGACAGATACGCAGTATTTT. Amino acid sequence: CASKTGPTDTQYF.

In this sample, this clonotype turned up once. This may be a read error, as it is one base from a much larger clone. CDR3 sequence (DNA): TGTGCCAGCAGCGGTACGATGGGTAATCAGCCCCAGCATTTT. Protein: CASSGTMGNQPQHF. The genes are TRBV7-9 and TRBJ1-5; D gene unclear. The germline V gene encodes CDR1 SEHNR and CDR2 FQNEAQ (reference sequence). The CDR3 covers 14 residues. The V end lost 5 bases, the J end lost 4 bases, and 12 bases lay between the germline ends.

The chain has TRBV12-3 or TRBV12-4 and TRBJ2-1; 10 positions agree with TRBD2. The J segment lost 5 bases and the V segment lost 4 bases, leaving 2 bases of the junction unmatched. The CDR3 is 14 residues long. The DNA for the CDR3 is TGTGCCAGCAGTTCGGGACTAGCGAACAATGAGCAGTTCTTC. Protein: CASSSGLANNEQFF.

About this clonotype: This may arise from a read error, as a much more abundant clone is one base away. The V call is TRBV5-1, the J call TRBJ1-1, with 7 bases fitting TRBD1. Per germline, CDR1 SGHRS and CDR2 YFSETQ. The CDR3 consists of 17 residues. The junction had 18 bases not matched to a gene; V was cut back by 0 bases and J by 10 bases. The CDR3 is CASSLVWPRTGQAGAFF. In DNA, the CDR3 is TGCGCCAGCAGCTTGGTATGGCCGCGAACAGGACAGGCTGGAGCTTTCTTT.

The rearrangement joins TRBV12-3 or TRBV12-4 to TRBJ2-2; D gene uncertain. The CDR3 totals 11 residues. The V end lost 6 bases, the J end lost 7 bases, and 6 bases lay between the germline ends. In DNA form, the CDR3 reads TGTGCCAGCAGATTGGGCGGGGAGCTGTTTTTT. Translation: CASRLGGELFF.

In this sample, this clonotype turned up a few times. The CDR3 spells CASSYAVTGELFF. Here the CDR3 DNA reads TGTGCCAGCAGTTACGCCGTTACCGGGGAGCTGTTTTTT. The chain carries TRBV6-2 or TRBV6-3 and TRBJ2-2; no clear D gene. V lost 2 bases and J lost 5, with 6 bases in between. The length of the CDR3 is 13 residues. Germline V gene data show CDR1 as MNHEY and CDR2 as SVGEGT.

The gene calls are TRBV6-1 and TRBJ2-7; D gene unclear. Germline values: CDR1 MNHNS, CDR2 SASEGT. The CDR3 has 12 residues. Trimming took 7 bases from V and 0 from J, leaving 7 bases between them. The CDR3 DNA reads TGTGCCAGCAAAAGGGTCTCCTACGAGCAGTACTTC. It yields the protein CASKRVSYEQYF.